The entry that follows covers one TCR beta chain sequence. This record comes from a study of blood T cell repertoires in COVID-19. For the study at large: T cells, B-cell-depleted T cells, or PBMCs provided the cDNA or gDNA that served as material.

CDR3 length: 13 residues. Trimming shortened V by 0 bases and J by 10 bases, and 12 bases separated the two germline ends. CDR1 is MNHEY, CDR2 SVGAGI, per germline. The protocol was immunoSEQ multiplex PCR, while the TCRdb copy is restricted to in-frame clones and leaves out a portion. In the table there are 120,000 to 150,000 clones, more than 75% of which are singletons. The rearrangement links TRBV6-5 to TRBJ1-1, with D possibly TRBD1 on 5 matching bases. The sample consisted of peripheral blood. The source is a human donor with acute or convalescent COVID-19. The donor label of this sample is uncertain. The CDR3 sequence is CASSYSVGQGAFF. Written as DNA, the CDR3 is TGTGCCAGCAGTTACTCGGTAGGGCAGGGAGCTTTCTTT.